The source of this T cell receptor (beta chain) is a study of blood T cells in healthy people across ages. This clonotype has more than one count but fewer than ten. The antigen remains unidentified. With 5 bases clipped from V and 3 bases from J, the junction kept 7 bases outside the gene matches. The CDR3 totals 15 residues. Germline V gene data show CDR1 as SGHTA and CDR2 as FQGNSA. Staff drew ten milliliters of peripheral blood from each donor. Per sample, at least 5 micrograms of total RNA were extracted. Primed by a sample-barcoded 5' primer and a J-beta primer mix, a second PCR proceeded for about 7 to 11 cycles. A single record per CDR3 protein comes from TCRdb applying MiXCR to the 5' RACE reads. The sample yields 950,000 to 1,200,000 distinct CDR3 sequences, under 40% seen once. Study observations and caveats: A conclusive naive versus antigen-experienced comparison was prevented by the unsorted PBMCs. Fewer expanded clones and more diversity marked long-lived versus aged donors.

Sample: blood. This sequence originates from a man aged 18 to 30 in good health. The chain recombines TRBV7-2 with TRBJ1-2, with 9 nucleotides matching TRBD1. The CDR3: CASSIRDRDYYGYTF. CDR3 nucleotide sequence: TGTGCCAGCAGCATCCGGGACAGGGATTACTATGGCTACACCTTC.